What follows is one T cell receptor beta chain and its context. Its antigen is currently unknown. Sorted subsets were CFSE-labeled and cultured roughly five days with allogeneic dendritic cells. Profiled with immunoSEQ multiplex PCR; TCRdb holds only in-frame clones, not every one. The table lists about 20,000 clones, 70% to 90% of them singletons. This specimen belongs to a study of regulatory dendritic cells for organ transplantation. On the study more broadly: LPS was added to dendritic cell cultures on day 6. The study's findings and limits: Mature dendritic cells appeared to drive more memory CD8+ clonal expansion than regulatory ones.

Trimming pared 6 bases from V and 0 bases from J, leaving 12 bases between. This CDR3 spans 15 amino acids. Germline lookup yields CDR1 MRHNA and CDR2 SNTAGT. The rearrangement joins TRBV6-4 to TRBJ1-5, with D unresolved. Sequenced sample: naive CD4+ T cells from blood cultured with regulatory dendritic cells. Noted subset: CD45RA+ naive T cells. The clonotype comes from a human donor in good health. CDR3 coding DNA: TGTGCCAGCAGGCCCGAGGCAGGTAGCAATCAGCCCCAGCATTTT. Protein product: CASRPEAGSNQPQHF.